This T cell receptor beta chain was identified in a study of spatial heterogeneity in lung cancer. For the study at large: When follow-up PBMC samples existed, they were sequenced (at a median of approximately two years after resection). Mean representation of each unique TCR and UMI combination in the raw reads exceeded 9.5 occurrences.

TCRdb re-analysed the 5' RACE reads in MiXCR, keeping a single row per CDR3 protein. The sample lists around 100,000 distinct CDR3 sequences; less than 14% were seen once. Time point of the sample: blood at routine non-recurrence follow-up after resection. The study sequenced unsorted whole RNA from tumor, nontumor lung or frozen PBMC. The TCR comes from a female donor with early-stage non-small cell lung cancer. Sample: PBMCs, taken at follow-up.

The CDR3 is CASSFLFQGVSTDTQYF. Here the CDR3 DNA reads TGTGCCAGCAGTTTTTTATTCCAGGGGGTTAGCACAGATACGCAGTATTTT. The rearrangement uses TRBV28 and TRBJ2-3; 7 nucleotides line up with TRBD1. CDR1 is MDHEN and CDR2 is SYDVKM in the germline V gene. The CDR3 is 17 amino acids. The junction had 9 bases not matched to a gene; V was cut back by 3 bases and J by 0 bases.